Listed below are T cell receptor beta chains from one sample, sequenced in a study of post-analysis software for immune sequencing data. TCRdb reprocessed the PCR reads with MiXCR, giving one entry per CDR3 protein. The table includes about 810,000 distinct CDR3 sequences, under 70% detected once. The sequencing sample was made of blood. Receptors originate from a girl aged 10-17 years with multiple sclerosis. The CDR3 runs from the conserved cysteine through the conserved F or W. D genes are given only for firm matches. Clone size is given for some rows only: seen once, a few or many times, or a class if the clone is expanded.

CDR3: CSVGRRGETQYF; DNA: TGCAGCGTTGGACGGAGGGGAGAGACCCAGTACTTC; V: TRBV29-1; D: NA; J: TRBJ2-5; size: NA
CDR3: CASSEGTSGRGEQYF; DNA: TGCGCCAGCAGCGAAGGGACTAGCGGGAGGGGTGAGCAGTACTTC; V: TRBV4-1; D: TRBD2; J: TRBJ2-7; size: once
CDR3: CASSFRDRALYGYTF; DNA: TGTGCCAGCAGCTTCCGGGACAGGGCCCTATATGGCTACACCTTC; V: TRBV7-2; D: TRBD1; J: TRBJ1-2; size: few
CDR3: CASSLQHSGANVLTF; DNA: TGTGCCAGCAGCCTACAGCACTCTGGGGCCAACGTCCTGACTTTC; V: TRBV27; D: NA; J: TRBJ2-6; size: NA
CDR3: CASLDRGLSNEQFF; DNA: TGTGCCAGCCTGGACAGGGGGCTGAGCAATGAGCAGTTCTTC; V: TRBV6-5; D: TRBD1; J: TRBJ2-1; size: many
CDR3: CAISEDRGNSPLHF; DNA: TGTGCCATCAGTGAAGACAGGGGGAATTCACCCCTCCACTTT; V: TRBV10-3; D: TRBD1; J: TRBJ1-6; size: NA
CDR3: CSVPRGAAQYF; DNA: TGCAGCGTCCCACGGGGGGCAGCGCAGTATTTT; V: TRBV29-1; D: NA; J: TRBJ2-3; size: once
CDR3: CSARVAGLAGAYEQYF; DNA: TGCAGTGCTAGAGTAGCGGGACTAGCGGGGGCCTACGAGCAGTACTTC; V: TRBV20-1; D: TRBD2; J: TRBJ2-7; size: NA
CDR3: CASSPPSGGATAFF; DNA: TGTGCCAGCAGCCCCCCCTCAGGGGGCGCGACGGCTTTCTTT; V: TRBV7-9; D: TRBD1; J: TRBJ1-1; size: NA
CDR3: CASSFLGVTGGNEQFF; DNA: TGTGCCAGCAGTTTTCTAGGTGTGACAGGGGGCAATGAGCAGTTCTTC; V: TRBV12-3/TRBV12-4; D: TRBD1; J: TRBJ2-1; size: NA
CDR3: CSVGGLAGHARTYEQYF; DNA: TGCAGCGTTGGCGGACTAGCGGGCCACGCTAGAACCTACGAGCAGTACTTC; V: TRBV29-1; D: TRBD2; J: TRBJ2-7; size: NA
CDR3: CAGTGRGYGYTF; DNA: TGTGCCGGCACCGGAAGGGGGTATGGCTACACCTTC; V: TRBV7-9; D: NA; J: TRBJ1-2; size: NA
CDR3: CSARNYVLAGDSYNEQFF; DNA: TGCAGTGCTAGAAATTATGTCCTAGCGGGGGACTCCTACAATGAGCAGTTCTTC; V: TRBV20-1; D: TRBD2; J: TRBJ2-1; size: NA
CDR3: CASSLEAVGYSNQPQHF; DNA: TGCGCCAGCAGCTTGGAAGCGGTCGGGTATAGCAATCAGCCCCAGCATTTT; V: TRBV5-1; D: NA; J: TRBJ1-5; size: NA
CDR3: CASSFGQGVDEQYF; DNA: TGCGCCAGCAGCTTCGGGCAAGGCGTCGACGAGCAGTACTTC; V: TRBV5-1; D: NA; J: TRBJ2-7; size: few
CDR3: CASSGMHRGHGTEAFF; DNA: TGCGCCAGCAGCGGAATGCACAGGGGGCACGGCACTGAAGCTTTCTTT; V: TRBV5-1; D: TRBD1; J: TRBJ1-1; size: NA
CDR3: CASSQTRLAGGPKNEQFF; DNA: TGCGCCAGCAGCCAGACCCGACTAGCGGGAGGGCCTAAAAATGAGCAGTTCTTC; V: TRBV4-1; D: TRBD2; J: TRBJ2-1; size: NA
CDR3: CASSEFGTSSLEQFF; DNA: TGCGCCAGCAGTGAGTTCGGGACCTCCTCGTTGGAGCAGTTCTTC; V: TRBV10-1; D: NA; J: TRBJ2-1; size: NA
CDR3: CASSLAAGQGEQYF; DNA: TGTGCCAGCAGTTTAGCGGCGGGTCAGGGCGAGCAGTACTTC; V: TRBV12-3/TRBV12-4; D: NA; J: TRBJ2-7; size: few
CDR3: CASSTGGGSTEAFF; DNA: TGCGCCAGCAGCACCGGGGGCGGGAGCACTGAAGCTTTCTTT; V: TRBV5-1; D: NA; J: TRBJ1-1; size: NA
CDR3: CASSLAPGPSSGANVRTF; DNA: TGCGCCAGCAGCTTGGCCCCCGGGCCCAGCTCTGGGGCCAACGTCCGGACTTTC; V: TRBV5-1; D: NA; J: TRBJ2-6; size: NA
CDR3: CASSWGTSGRGEQFF; DNA: TGCGCCAGCAGCTGGGGGACTAGCGGGAGAGGTGAGCAGTTCTTC; V: TRBV5-1; D: TRBD2; J: TRBJ2-1; size: NA
CDR3: CASSQDPSGRHIDTQYF; DNA: TGTGCCAGCAGCCAAGATCCTAGCGGGAGGCATATAGATACGCAGTATTTT; V: TRBV14; D: TRBD2; J: TRBJ2-3; size: NA
CDR3: CASSYLSDGGPLHF; DNA: TGTGCCAGCAGTTACCTTTCCGACGGCGGACCCCTCCACTTT; V: TRBV6-2/TRBV6-3; D: NA; J: TRBJ1-6; size: NA
CDR3: CSVESGHTDTQYF; DNA: TGCAGCGTTGAATCTGGCCACACAGATACGCAGTATTTT; V: TRBV29-1; D: NA; J: TRBJ2-3; size: NA
CDR3: CASRVSGGAGETQYF; DNA: TGTGCCAGCAGGGTTAGCGGGGGGGCCGGGGAGACCCAGTACTTC; V: TRBV12-3/TRBV12-4; D: TRBD2; J: TRBJ2-5; size: few
CDR3: CASSLTDGGGTEAFF; DNA: TGTGCCAGCAGCTTAACGGACGGGGGAGGCACTGAAGCTTTCTTT; V: TRBV7-3; D: NA; J: TRBJ1-1; size: NA
CDR3: CSVEERYPEQFF; DNA: TGCAGCGTTGAAGAAAGGTATCCTGAGCAGTTCTTC; V: TRBV29-1; D: NA; J: TRBJ2-1; size: few
CDR3: CASSSSGSTEAFF; DNA: TGTGCCAGCAGCTCGTCTGGGTCCACTGAAGCTTTCTTT; V: TRBV7-6; D: NA; J: TRBJ1-1; size: NA
CDR3: CASSQAHEQFF; DNA: TGTGCCAGCAGCCAAGCCCATGAGCAGTTCTTC; V: TRBV3-1; D: NA; J: TRBJ2-1; size: NA
CDR3: CSVASPLRDIQYF; DNA: TGCAGCGTTGCTAGTCCGTTGCGGGACATTCAGTACTTC; V: TRBV29-1; D: NA; J: TRBJ2-4; size: few
CDR3: CASSERSQFDIQYF; DNA: TGTGCCAGCAGTGAACGTAGTCAGTTTGACATTCAGTACTTC; V: TRBV6-1; D: NA; J: TRBJ2-4; size: few
CDR3: CASSPRARNTDTQYF; DNA: TGTGCCAGCAGCCCTCGGGCCCGGAACACAGATACGCAGTATTTT; V: TRBV9; D: NA; J: TRBJ2-3; size: NA
CDR3: CSANGQGLRQPQHF; DNA: TGCAGTGCAAACGGCCAGGGTTTAAGACAGCCCCAGCATTTT; V: TRBV20-1; D: NA; J: TRBJ1-5; size: NA
CDR3: CASSLDGAMNTEAFF; DNA: TGCGCCAGCAGCTTGGACGGGGCAATGAACACTGAAGCTTTCTTT; V: TRBV5-1; D: NA; J: TRBJ1-1; size: NA
CDR3: CAIRAGTGSEQYF; DNA: TGTGCCATCAGAGCCGGGACAGGGTCGGAGCAGTACTTC; V: TRBV10-3; D: TRBD1; J: TRBJ2-7; size: few
CDR3: CASSAPGQGTGETQYF; DNA: TGTGCCAGCAGTGCCCCGGGACAGGGGACTGGGGAGACCCAGTACTTC; V: TRBV28; D: TRBD1; J: TRBJ2-5; size: few
CDR3: CSAAGAIGYNEQFF; DNA: TGCAGTGCCGCGGGGGCTATAGGCTACAATGAGCAGTTCTTC; V: TRBV20-1; D: NA; J: TRBJ2-1; size: NA
CDR3: CASSPRLAGINEQFF; DNA: TGCGCCAGCAGCCCCAGACTAGCGGGAATAAATGAGCAGTTCTTC; V: TRBV5-1; D: TRBD2; J: TRBJ2-1; size: few
CDR3: CASDRADGNEQFF; DNA: TGTGCCAGCGACAGAGCTGATGGCAATGAGCAGTTCTTC; V: TRBV28; D: NA; J: TRBJ2-1; size: NA
CDR3: CSVVPGGNTEAFF; DNA: TGCAGCGTTGTGCCTGGAGGGAACACTGAAGCTTTCTTT; V: TRBV29-1; D: NA; J: TRBJ1-1; size: NA
CDR3: CASSSVAGGASYNEQFF; DNA: TGTGCCAGCAGCTCAGTGGCGGGGGGCGCTTCCTACAATGAGCAGTTCTTC; V: TRBV11-2; D: TRBD2; J: TRBJ2-1; size: once
CDR3: CASSEKTSGRANYEQYF; DNA: TGTGCCAGCAGTGAAAAGACTAGCGGGAGGGCCAACTACGAGCAGTACTTC; V: TRBV2; D: TRBD2; J: TRBJ2-7; size: NA
CDR3: CASSQSRSYEQYF; DNA: TGTGCCAGCAGCCAAAGCAGGAGCTACGAGCAGTACTTC; V: TRBV7-6; D: NA; J: TRBJ2-7; size: NA
CDR3: CSVTTGKNIQYF; DNA: TGCAGCGTCACGACTGGGAAAAACATTCAGTACTTC; V: TRBV29-1; D: NA; J: TRBJ2-4; size: NA
CDR3: CASSQSVGGAYTDTQYF; DNA: TGTGCCAGCAGTCAAAGCGTCGGCGGGGCCTACACAGATACGCAGTATTTT; V: TRBV21-1; D: NA; J: TRBJ2-3; size: NA
CDR3: CSAVKGDTEAFF; DNA: TGCAGTGCCGTAAAAGGGGACACTGAAGCTTTCTTT; V: TRBV20-1; D: NA; J: TRBJ1-1; size: NA
CDR3: CSVEGTSGTQETQYF; DNA: TGCAGCGTTGAAGGGACTAGCGGGACTCAAGAGACCCAGTACTTC; V: TRBV29-1; D: TRBD2; J: TRBJ2-5; size: NA